This T cell receptor (beta chain) was sequenced in a study of blood T cell repertoires in COVID-19. Study in general: Acute and convalescent COVID-19 specimens originated in the United States, Italy and Spain.

V lost 4 bases, J lost 4 bases, and 11 bases stayed unmatched. CDR3 size: 15 residues. Germline CDR1 is SGHKS and CDR2 is YYEKEE (reference sequence). Generated by immunoSEQ multiplex PCR, the TCRdb table keeps only in-frame clones and is missing some. This sample yields approximately 150,000 clones, of which roughly 93% are seen a single time; less than 2% belongs to the top ten. The chain couples TRBV5-5 to TRBJ2-7; 7 nucleotides line up with TRBD1. The clonotype was recovered from a woman in her sixties with COVID-19, enrolled during active disease. The sample comprised peripheral blood. CDR3 sequence reads: CASSPSLGTEYEQYF. The CDR3 nucleotides read TGTGCCAGCAGCCCGAGTTTGGGGACAGAATACGAGCAGTACTTC.